This TCR beta chain was obtained from a study of T cells in Graves' hyperthyroidism and ophthalmopathy. Using RNA transcripts as the source, TCR beta CDR3 regions were amplified. The study used the HTBI primer set for a first-round RT-PCR of the TCR CDR3. TCRdb called the multiplex PCR reads again in MiXCR, with one record for every CDR3 protein. The profile shows around 350,000 distinct CDR3 sequences, about 25% of them singletons. This clonotype was observed a handful of times. V was pared by 4 bases and J by 6 bases, with 16 bases between. CDR3 size: 14 residues. In germline, CDR1 is MNHNS, CDR2 SASEGT.

This chain uses TRBV6-1 with TRBJ2-7; possibly TRBD1 or TRBD2 for D (6 bases each). This sequence was found in a man aged 50-59 years with Graves' hyperthyroidism. What was sequenced was blood. The DNA for the CDR3 is TGTGCCAGCAGTGCCCTTGGGGGGCGCGGCGAGCAGTACTTC. Encoded protein: CASSALGGRGEQYF.